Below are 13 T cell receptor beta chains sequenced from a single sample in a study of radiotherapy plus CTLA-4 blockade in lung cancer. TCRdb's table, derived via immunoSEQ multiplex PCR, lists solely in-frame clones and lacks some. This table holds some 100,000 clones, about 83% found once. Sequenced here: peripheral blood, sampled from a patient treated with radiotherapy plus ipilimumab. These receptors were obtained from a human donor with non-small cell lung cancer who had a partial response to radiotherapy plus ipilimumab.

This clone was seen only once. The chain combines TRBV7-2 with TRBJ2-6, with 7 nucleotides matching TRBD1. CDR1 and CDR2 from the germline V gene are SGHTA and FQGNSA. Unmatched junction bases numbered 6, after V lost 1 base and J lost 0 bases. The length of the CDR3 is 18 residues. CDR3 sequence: CASSLVRTGSSGANVLTF. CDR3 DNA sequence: TGTGCCAGCAGCTTAGTTCGGACAGGAAGCTCTGGGGCCAACGTCCTGACTTTC.

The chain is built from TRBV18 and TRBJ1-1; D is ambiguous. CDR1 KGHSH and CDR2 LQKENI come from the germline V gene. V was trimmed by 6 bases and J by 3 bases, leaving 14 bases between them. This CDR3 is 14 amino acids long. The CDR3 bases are TGTGCCAGCTCGGTATCCGGGAGGGACACTGAAGCTTTCTTT. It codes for CASSVSGRDTEAFF.

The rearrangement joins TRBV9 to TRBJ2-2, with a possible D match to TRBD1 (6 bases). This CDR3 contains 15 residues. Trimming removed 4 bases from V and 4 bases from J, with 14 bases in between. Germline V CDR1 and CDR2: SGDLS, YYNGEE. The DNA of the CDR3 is TGTGCCAGCAGCTTCGGGACATTGCTCACCGGGGAGCTGTTTTTT. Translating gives CASSFGTLLTGELFF.

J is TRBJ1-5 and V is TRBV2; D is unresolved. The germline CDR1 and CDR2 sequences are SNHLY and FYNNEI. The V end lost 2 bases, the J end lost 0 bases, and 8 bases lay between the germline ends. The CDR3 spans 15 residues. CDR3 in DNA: TGTGCCAGCAGTGAACTAAACAGTAGCAATCAGCCCCAGCATTTT. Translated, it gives CASSELNSSNQPQHF.

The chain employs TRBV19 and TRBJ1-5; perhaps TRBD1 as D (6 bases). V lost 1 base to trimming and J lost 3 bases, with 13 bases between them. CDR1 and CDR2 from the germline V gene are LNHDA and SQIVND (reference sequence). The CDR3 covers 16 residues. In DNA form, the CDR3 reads TGTGCCAGTAGTATAGGGGGCACAGGGTACAATCAGCCCCAGCATTTT. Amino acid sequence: CASSIGGTGYNQPQHF.

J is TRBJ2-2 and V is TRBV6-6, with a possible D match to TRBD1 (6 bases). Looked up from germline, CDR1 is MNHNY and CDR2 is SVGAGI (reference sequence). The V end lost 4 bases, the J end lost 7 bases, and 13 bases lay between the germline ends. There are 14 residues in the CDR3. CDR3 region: CASSSGVPFGELFF. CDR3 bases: TGTGCCAGCAGTTCAGGGGTCCCTTTCGGGGAGCTGTTTTTT.

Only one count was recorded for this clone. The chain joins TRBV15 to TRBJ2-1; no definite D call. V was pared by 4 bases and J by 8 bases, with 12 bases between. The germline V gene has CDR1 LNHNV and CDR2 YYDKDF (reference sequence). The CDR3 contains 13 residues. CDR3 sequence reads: CATSTSQWDEQFF. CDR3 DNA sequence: TGTGCCACCAGCACATCACAGTGGGATGAGCAGTTCTTC.

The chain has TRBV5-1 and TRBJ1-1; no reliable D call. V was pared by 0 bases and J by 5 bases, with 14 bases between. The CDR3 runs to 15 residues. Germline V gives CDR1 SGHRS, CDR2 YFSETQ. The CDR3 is CASSLEGYGGTEAFF. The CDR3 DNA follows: TGCGCCAGCAGCTTGGAAGGGTACGGAGGAACTGAAGCTTTCTTT. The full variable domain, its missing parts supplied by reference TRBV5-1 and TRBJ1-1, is KAGVTQTPRYLIKTRGQQVTLSCSPISGHRSVSWYQQTPGQGLQFLFEYFSETQRNKGNFPGRFSGRQFSNSRSEMNVSTLELGDSALYLCASSLEGYGGTEAFFGQGTRLTVV.

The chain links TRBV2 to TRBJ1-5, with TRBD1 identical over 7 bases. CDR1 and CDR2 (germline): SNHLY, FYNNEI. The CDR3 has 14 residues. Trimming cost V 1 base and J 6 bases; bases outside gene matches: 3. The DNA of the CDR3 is TGTGCCAGCAGTGAAGAGGGGGCAGGTCAGCCCCAGCATTTT. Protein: CASSEEGAGQPQHF. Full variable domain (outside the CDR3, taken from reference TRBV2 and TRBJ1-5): EPEVTQTPSHQVTQMGQEVILRCVPISNHLYFYWYRQILGQKVEFLVSFYNNEISEKSEIFDDQFSVERPDGSNFTLKIRSTKLEDSAMYFCASSEEGAGQPQHFGDGTRLSIL.

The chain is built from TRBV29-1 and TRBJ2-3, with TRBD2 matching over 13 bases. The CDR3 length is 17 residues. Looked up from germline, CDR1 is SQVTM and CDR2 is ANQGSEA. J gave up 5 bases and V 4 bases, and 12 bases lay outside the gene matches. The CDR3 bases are TGCAGCGTTGTATATCTTAGGACTAGCGGGAGCCTAGATACGCAGTATTTT. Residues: CSVVYLRTSGSLDTQYF.

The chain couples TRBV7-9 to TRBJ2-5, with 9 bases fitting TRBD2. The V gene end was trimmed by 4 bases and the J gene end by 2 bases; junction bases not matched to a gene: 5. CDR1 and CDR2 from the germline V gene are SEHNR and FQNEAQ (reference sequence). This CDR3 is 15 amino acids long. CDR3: CASSSLAGVQETQYF. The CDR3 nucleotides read TGTGCCAGCAGCTCACTAGCGGGTGTACAAGAGACCCAGTACTTC. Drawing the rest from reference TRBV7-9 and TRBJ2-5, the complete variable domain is DTGVSQNPRHKITKRGQNVTFRCDPISEHNRLYWYRQTLGQGPEFLTYFQNEAQLEKSRLLSDRFSAERPKGSFSTLEIQRTEQGDSAMYLCASSSLAGVQETQYFGPGTRLLVL.

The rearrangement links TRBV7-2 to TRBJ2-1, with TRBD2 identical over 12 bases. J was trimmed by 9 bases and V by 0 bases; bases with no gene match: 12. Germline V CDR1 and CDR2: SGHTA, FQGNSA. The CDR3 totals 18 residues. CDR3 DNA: TGTGCCAGCAGCTTAGCGCATTTAAGACTAGCGGGAGCCCCTGAGCAGTTCTTC. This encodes CASSLAHLRLAGAPEQFF.

CDR3 DNA: TGTGCCAGCATCGAGCTCCCGAACACTGAAGCTTTCTTT. Amino acids: CASIELPNTEAFF. The chain carries TRBV6-5 and TRBJ1-1; D unclear. Trimming shortened V by 7 bases and J by 1 base, and 10 bases separated the two germline ends. CDR3 length: 13 residues. The V gene's germline CDR1 is MNHEY and CDR2 SVGAGI.